These 27 T cell receptor beta chains were all obtained from the same sample, sequenced in a study of control samples from healthy donors and cancer patients (dated by TCRdb to between 2020 and 2021). The method was the immunoSEQ multiplex PCR assay. TCRdb provides this immuneACCESS table in a form limited to in-frame rearrangements. Some clones are lacking; in checked studies, under half of them reflect an unresolved V gene, and why the rest are absent is not known. The table for this sample lists about 140,000 clones; about nine tenths of them were counted only once. The ten top clones hold about 11% of the sample. Sequenced sample: blood. All receptors derive from a man aged 25-45 years in good health.

The rearrangement joins TRBV4-3 to TRBJ1-2, with D possibly matching TRBD1 (5 bases). Germline V CDR1 and CDR2: LGHNA, YSLEER. V was pared by 0 bases and J by 2 bases, with 10 bases between. This CDR3 comprises 15 residues. The CDR3 sequence is CASSQDLHRNYGYTF. CDR3 coding DNA: TGCGCCAGCAGCCAAGATCTCCACAGGAACTATGGCTACACCTTC.

The chain employs TRBV19 and TRBJ2-1; unclear D gene. Germline CDR1 reads LNHDA; CDR2 reads SQIVND (reference sequence). The CDR3 extends over 15 amino acids. The V end was cut by 1 base, the J end by 0 bases, with 7 bases between. The CDR3 DNA reads TGTGCCAGTAGTATAGCGAGTGTCTCCTACAATGAGCAGTTCTTC. Protein product: CASSIASVSYNEQFF.

The gene calls are TRBV19 and TRBJ2-7; a possible D gene is TRBD2 (6 bases). Looked up from germline, CDR1 is LNHDA and CDR2 is SQIVND (reference sequence). V gave up 5 bases and J gave up 0 bases, with 14 bases separating them. This CDR3 contains 15 residues. CDR3 in amino acids: CASSRGTSFSYEQYF. For the CDR3, the DNA is TGTGCCAGTAGTCGGGGGACTTCCTTCTCCTACGAGCAGTACTTC.

V gene TRBV5-1 combines with J gene TRBJ2-1; TRBD2 aligns across 16 bases. Germline V CDR1 and CDR2: SGHRS, YFSETQ. V was pared by 3 bases and J by 2 bases, with 2 bases of the junction left unmatched. CDR3 size: 17 residues. The CDR3 bases are TGCGCCAGCAGCTCGGGGACTAGCGGGAGGGCCTACAATGAGCAGTTCTTC. Translating gives CASSSGTSGRAYNEQFF.

This rearrangement joins TRBV6-5 to TRBJ1-2; possibly TRBD1 for D (6 bases). The V end was cut by 6 bases, the J end by 8 bases, with 13 bases between. The CDR3 is 12 residues long. The V gene's germline CDR1 is MNHEY and CDR2 SVGAGI. The CDR3 nucleotides read TGTGCCAGCAGCCACAGGGATCGAGGCTACACCTTC. Translating gives CASSHRDRGYTF.

The rearrangement uses TRBV19 and TRBJ1-2; no clear D. The V end was cut by 6 bases, the J end by 1 base, with 3 bases between. This CDR3 comprises 11 residues. In germline, CDR1 is LNHDA, CDR2 SQIVND (reference sequence). The CDR3 region has the DNA TGTGCCAGTAGGTTTAACTATGGCTACACCTTC. Its translation is CASRFNYGYTF.

The rearrangement joins TRBV7-9 to TRBJ2-2; 8 positions agree with TRBD1. V trimming: 1 base; J trimming: 6 bases; junction bases outside the gene matches: 4. This CDR3 has 15 residues. Looked up from germline, CDR1 is SEHNR and CDR2 is FQNEAQ (reference sequence). CDR3 sequence reads: CASSLDSGGAGELFF. In nucleotides, the CDR3 is TGTGCCAGCAGCTTAGATTCAGGGGGCGCCGGGGAGCTGTTTTTT.

The J gene is TRBJ1-2, the V gene TRBV19; D not resolved. The CDR3 loop spans 13 amino acids. Germline V CDR1 and CDR2: LNHDA, SQIVND (reference sequence). Trimming took off 5 bases at V and 3 bases at J, with 10 bases between the two ends. CDR3 protein: CASSPRTDYGYTF. Here the CDR3 DNA reads TGTGCCAGTAGTCCACGTACGGACTATGGCTACACCTTC.

The chain employs TRBV23-1 and TRBJ1-6, with D unresolved. TRBV23-1 is placed among ORFs of uncertain function. CDR3 size: 15 residues. Between the trimmed V and J ends, which lost 1 base and 7 bases, there was a span of 11 bases. The CDR3 DNA follows: TGCGCCAGCAGTCAATTCTCAGGACCCAATTCACCCCTCCACTTT. This encodes CASSQFSGPNSPLHF.

The chain's CDR3 is CATSDLRLVDSNEQFF. The CDR3 nucleotides are TGTGCCACCAGTGATTTAAGACTAGTAGACTCCAATGAGCAGTTCTTC. This chain links TRBV24-1 with TRBJ2-1; tentative D call: TRBD2 (6 bases). The ends were cut back, 1 base at V and 6 bases at J, with 15 bases in the middle. Germline V gene sequence: CDR1 KGHDR, CDR2 SFDVKD. This CDR3 comprises 16 residues.

The genes are TRBV6-5 and TRBJ2-7; 9 positions agree with TRBD1. V shed 8 bases and J 5 bases; nucleotides not matched to a gene: 7. The CDR3 runs to 13 residues. The V gene's germline CDR1 is MNHEY and CDR2 SVGAGI. The CDR3 region has the DNA TGTGCCAGCCGGGACAGGGTAGCCCACGAGCAGTACTTC. Translation gives CASRDRVAHEQYF.

In this sample, this clone turned up once. V is TRBV5-4 and J is TRBJ2-5, with D perhaps given as TRBD1 or TRBD2 (5 bases each). The V gene's germline CDR1 is SGHNT and CDR2 YYREEE (reference sequence). The CDR3 has 14 residues. Between the trimmed V and J ends, which lost 3 bases and 5 bases, there was a span of 14 bases. CDR3 amino acids: CASSSQRGGETQYF. CDR3 DNA: TGTGCCAGCAGCTCCCAGAGGGGTGGGGAGACCCAGTACTTC.

The rearrangement links TRBV5-4 to TRBJ1-2, with D tentatively TRBD1 (6 bases). The CDR3 has 15 residues. Trimming removed 0 bases from V and 2 bases from J, with 11 bases in between. CDR1 and CDR2 (germline): SGHNT, YYREEE (reference sequence). The CDR3: CASSLGQGQNYGYTF. CDR3 sequence (DNA): TGTGCCAGCAGCTTGGGGCAGGGGCAGAACTATGGCTACACCTTC.

The gene calls are TRBV6-4 and TRBJ1-1; 8 nucleotides line up with TRBD1. The ends lost 9 bases at V and 1 base at J; junction bases unmatched: 4. The CDR3 contains 13 residues. Per the germline V gene, CDR1 is MRHNA and CDR2 is SNTAGT. The CDR3 DNA is TGTGCCAGTCCGGGACAGGAGAACACTGAAGCTTTCTTT. It specifies CASPGQENTEAFF.

This clone appeared a single time. J is TRBJ1-1 and V is TRBV2, with a tentative D call TRBD1 (5 bases). CDR3 length equals 14 residues. Trimming cost V 2 bases and J 4 bases, with 11 bases left between them. Germline CDR1 SNHLY, CDR2 FYNNEI. The CDR3: CASSESGFGTEAFF. In nucleotides, the CDR3 is TGTGCCAGCAGTGAATCAGGGTTCGGCACTGAAGCTTTCTTT.

This clone was detected only once. This chain joins TRBV5-1 and TRBJ2-1; TRBD2 agrees at 7 bases. In germline, CDR1 is SGHRS, CDR2 YFSETQ. Losses at the gene ends were 0 bases for V and 6 bases for J; bases not matched to a gene: 3. The CDR3 has 14 amino acids. The CDR3 coding sequence is TGCGCCAGCAGCTTGGAACTAGCGATCAATGAGCAGTTCTTC. This sequence encodes CASSLELAINEQFF.

The J gene is TRBJ1-5, the V gene TRBV6-1; D possibly corresponds to TRBD1 (5 bases). Germline assignment: CDR1 MNHNS and CDR2 SASEGT. V was cut by 2 bases and J by 10 bases, with 12 bases left in between. The CDR3 loop spans 13 amino acids. This CDR3 reads CASSEKRGEPQHF. The CDR3 nucleotides read TGTGCCAGCAGTGAAAAGAGAGGGGAACCCCAGCATTTT.

In its sample, this clone was seen once. J is TRBJ2-7 and V is TRBV28, with a tentative D call TRBD2 (6 bases). The germline V gene has CDR1 MDHEN and CDR2 SYDVKM. The CDR3 length is 12 residues. Trimming pared 3 bases from V and 6 bases from J, leaving 9 bases between. CDR3 nucleotides: TGTGCCAGCAGTTTTATTAGCGGCGAGCAGTACTTC. It codes for CASSFISGEQYF.

The gene calls are TRBV5-1 and TRBJ1-2, with no clear D. Germline CDR1 is SGHRS and CDR2 is YFSETQ. The CDR3 loop spans 14 amino acids. V was cut by 2 bases and J by 2 bases, with 10 bases left in between. The CDR3 protein is CASSLTEPNYGYTF. The CDR3 DNA reads as TGCGCCAGCAGCTTAACAGAACCGAACTATGGCTACACCTTC.

The chain couples TRBV6-2 or TRBV6-3 to TRBJ2-1, with D maybe TRBD2 (5 bases). The CDR3 extends over 15 amino acids. CDR1 and CDR2 (germline): MNHEY, SVGEGT. Trimming removed 6 bases from V and 0 bases from J, with 12 bases in between. The CDR3 reads CASSKGGSSYNEQFF. CDR3 bases: TGTGCCAGCAGCAAAGGTGGGAGCTCCTACAATGAGCAGTTCTTC.

The chain recombines TRBV20-1 with TRBJ2-1; TRBD2 might be the D (5 bases). The germline V gene has CDR1 DFQATT and CDR2 SNEGSKA (reference sequence). V was pared by 3 bases and J by 2 bases, with 14 bases between. The CDR3 has 15 amino acids. The CDR3 nucleotides are TGCAGTGCTAGTCTAGTCGCTAGCCCCTACAATGAGCAGTTCTTC. Its protein is CSASLVASPYNEQFF.

The J gene is TRBJ2-2, the V gene TRBV19, with unresolved D. Germline V gene sequence: CDR1 LNHDA, CDR2 SQIVND (reference sequence). CDR3 size: 14 residues. Trimming pared 3 bases from V and 4 bases from J, leaving 9 bases between. In nucleotides, the CDR3 is TGTGCCAGTAGTATGAGCCAGAGCACCGGGGAGCTGTTTTTT. Its translation: CASSMSQSTGELFF.

The genes are TRBV18 and TRBJ2-4, with 7 nucleotides matching TRBD1. The CDR3 spans 17 residues. Germline assignment: CDR1 KGHSH and CDR2 LQKENI. The J segment lost 4 bases and the V segment lost 3 bases, leaving 12 bases of the junction unmatched. The CDR3 region is CASSPPPRGNRKNIQYF. In DNA, the CDR3 is TGTGCCAGCTCACCGCCACCCAGGGGGAATCGGAAAAACATTCAGTACTTC.

This chain uses TRBV11-2 with TRBJ2-1; D not certain. V was trimmed by 1 base and J by 2 bases, leaving 9 bases between them. CDR3 length equals 15 residues. The germline CDR1 and CDR2 sequences are SGHAT and FQNNGV. The chain's CDR3 is CASSLAHGTYNEQFF. The DNA of the CDR3 is TGTGCCAGCAGCTTAGCCCATGGAACCTACAATGAGCAGTTCTTC.

The chain recombines TRBV27 with TRBJ2-5; TRBD2 agrees at 14 bases. Losses at the gene ends were 4 bases for V and 3 bases for J; bases not matched to a gene: 4. Germline V gene data show CDR1 as MNHEY and CDR2 as SMNVEV (reference sequence). The CDR3 runs 16 residues. Here the CDR3 DNA reads TGTGCCAGCAGTTCGACTAGCGGGAGGGCGGAAGAGACCCAGTACTTC. Protein product: CASSSTSGRAEETQYF.

This chain connects TRBV19 to TRBJ1-5; 7 bases agree with TRBD1. Germline V lookup: CDR1 LNHDA, CDR2 SQIVND (reference sequence). The CDR3 spans 18 residues. The V segment lost 3 bases and the J segment 0 bases; nucleotides outside the gene matches: 11. CDR3 coding DNA: TGTGCCAGTAGTATGAGATCAGGGACAGTCTATAGCAATCAGCCCCAGCATTTT. This sequence encodes CASSMRSGTVYSNQPQHF.

V usage is TRBV5-5 and J usage is TRBJ2-3; a possible D gene is TRBD2 (5 bases). This CDR3 region has 14 residues. Germline CDR1 and CDR2: SGHKS and YYEKEE (reference sequence). Trimming cost V 3 bases and J 6 bases, with 14 bases left between them. The CDR3: CASSWAFPSDTQYF. The CDR3 DNA reads as TGTGCCAGCAGCTGGGCCTTTCCTAGCGATACGCAGTATTTT.